These 21 T cell receptor beta chains share one sample of origin, sequenced in a study of metastatic and nonmetastatic thyroid tumors (dated by TCRdb to about 2020). Receptors were amplified or captured by PCR. Sequenced using an Illumina HiSeq 4000. TCRdb reran the public reads through fastp at Q25 and MiXCR, keeping productive beta chains. The sample includes 25,000 to 35,000 clones, with under 20% observed a single time. Clones ranked in the top ten supply about 4.8% of the sample. Before undergoing thyroid surgery, none of the patients had been given any kind of treatment. The sequenced sample consisted of blood. Receptors were obtained from a female donor with papillary thyroid cancer or a benign thyroid nodule (not recorded which). Some clones in this sample may be carry-over from other donors' samples.

The sample holds many counts of this clone. V gene TRBV20-1 combines with J gene TRBJ2-1; 7 bases are a match to TRBD2. The junction had 15 bases not matched to a gene; V was cut back by 6 bases and J by 7 bases. The CDR3 contains 15 residues. Germline lookup yields CDR1 DFQATT and CDR2 SNEGSKA (reference sequence). The CDR3 DNA follows: TGCAGTGCAACATCTCTAGCGGAGACTAATAATGAGCAGTTCTTC. Amino acid sequence: CSATSLAETNNEQFF.

This clone was observed many times. The chain has TRBV14 and TRBJ1-5, with D perhaps TRBD1 (6 bases). The germline V and J ends were trimmed by 3 bases and 4 bases, with 10 bases remaining between them. Germline assignment: CDR1 SGHDN and CDR2 FVKESK. The CDR3 spans 14 residues. CDR3 sequence (DNA): TGTGCCAGCAGCCAGACAGGCATAAATCAGCCCCAGCATTTT. It encodes CASSQTGINQPQHF.

By share, this clone ranks as medium-sized (0.01 to 0.1%). This rearrangement joins TRBV28 to TRBJ2-7; D might be TRBD1 or TRBD2, each matching 5 bases. The CDR3 has 13 residues. Germline V gene lookup returns CDR1 MDHEN and CDR2 SYDVKM. The ends were cut back, 7 bases at V and 2 bases at J, with 12 bases in the middle. CDR3 sequence: CASNPGAAYEQYF. CDR3 in DNA: TGTGCCAGCAACCCCGGGGCTGCCTACGAGCAGTACTTC.

This clone was seen many times. V is TRBV2 and J is TRBJ2-2; D possibly corresponds to TRBD2 (6 bases). This CDR3 comprises 13 residues. V was cut by 6 bases and J by 2 bases, with 7 bases left in between. CDR1 and CDR2 (germline): SNHLY, FYNNEI. CDR3 residues: CASRGLNTGELFF. DNA for the CDR3: TGTGCCAGCAGGGGACTCAACACCGGGGAGCTGTTTTTT.

The chain employs TRBV6-5 and TRBJ1-1, with D possibly matching TRBD1 (5 bases). Trimming took 0 bases from V and 6 from J, leaving 11 bases between them. The germline V gene has CDR1 MNHEY and CDR2 SVGAGI. The CDR3 contains 14 residues. In DNA, the CDR3 is TGTGCCAGCAGTTACTCGACAGTCTCCCCTGAAGCTTTCTTT. Translating gives CASSYSTVSPEAFF.

Here the CDR3 DNA reads TGTGCCAGCAGACCAGGGGGAAGCGTCCAGCCCCAGCATTTT. It specifies CASRPGGSVQPQHF. The chain is built from TRBV6-1 and TRBJ1-5; 7 bases map to TRBD1. Germline CDR1 MNHNS, CDR2 SASEGT. V was pared by 6 bases and J by 7 bases, with 9 bases of the junction left unmatched. The CDR3 sequence is 14 residues long.

This clone is judged medium-sized. V gene TRBV6-1 combines with J gene TRBJ2-1, with D possibly being TRBD1 or TRBD2 (5 bases each). The germline gives CDR1 MNHNS, CDR2 SASEGT. The V end lost 7 bases, the J end lost 6 bases, and 19 bases lay between the germline ends. The CDR3 spans 15 residues. The CDR3 spells CASTEWGTASNEQFF. The CDR3 DNA reads TGTGCCAGCACCGAGTGGGGGACGGCCTCCAATGAGCAGTTCTTC.

The table lists this clone with many counts. The genes are TRBV5-8 and TRBJ1-1; D is ambiguous. CDR1 and CDR2 (germline): SGHTS, YDEGEE. CDR3 length: 14 residues. Trimming cost V 4 bases and J 0 bases, with 10 bases left between them. The CDR3 region has the DNA TGTGCCAGCAGCCCCCTCACCATGAACACTGAAGCTTTCTTT. This sequence encodes CASSPLTMNTEAFF.

This clone was observed many times. V gene TRBV6-2 or TRBV6-3 combines with J gene TRBJ1-4; D remains unclear. The CDR3 loop spans 14 amino acids. The germline gives CDR1 MNHEY, CDR2 SVGEGT. Trimming removed 0 bases at V and 4 bases at J, with 6 bases between. CDR3 region: CASSYSWDNEKLFF. CDR3 sequence (DNA): TGTGCCAGCAGTTACTCGTGGGATAATGAAAAACTGTTTTTT.

This clone appeared many times. CDR3 DNA sequence: TGCAGTGCTGAGGGCCCAACGAGGGGGTACGAGCAGTACTTC. This sequence encodes CSAEGPTRGYEQYF. V gene TRBV20-1 combines with J gene TRBJ2-7; perhaps TRBD1 as D (6 bases). The CDR3 has 14 residues. V was pared by 5 bases and J by 4 bases, with 18 bases between. CDR1 DFQATT and CDR2 SNEGSKA come from the germline V gene (reference sequence).

This clone was seen a few times. The chain combines TRBV12-3 or TRBV12-4 with TRBJ1-2, with TRBD1 matching 11 bases. The CDR3 loop spans 14 amino acids. V dropped 7 bases and J dropped 8; count of bases not matched to a gene: 9. The CDR3 DNA reads as TGTGCCAGCATTCCCGGGACAGGGGGGGGAGGCTACACCTTC. Translation gives CASIPGTGGGGYTF.

This clone was counted many times. This chain connects TRBV11-1 to TRBJ2-1; D ambiguous. Trimming removed 5 bases from V and 5 bases from J, with 16 bases in between. CDR1 and CDR2 (germline): SGHAT, FQDESV (reference sequence). The CDR3 has 15 residues. In DNA, the CDR3 is TGTGCCAGCAGCCCCCCAACTGGGCTCAACAATGAGCAGTTCTTC. This sequence encodes CASSPPTGLNNEQFF.

This clone was detected a few times. This chain uses TRBV28 with TRBJ2-2, with D unresolved. Germline V gene lookup returns CDR1 MDHEN and CDR2 SYDVKM. The CDR3 has 15 amino acids. The ends were cut back, 2 bases at V and 1 base at J, with 8 bases in the middle. CDR3 region: CASSLPEKNTGELFF. CDR3 nucleotide sequence: TGTGCCAGCAGTTTACCAGAAAAGAACACCGGGGAGCTGTTTTTT.

A remark on this clone: A much larger clone sits a single nucleotide away, making a read error possible. V usage is TRBV29-1 and J usage is TRBJ2-1, with 9 bases aligning to TRBD2. CDR3 size: 14 residues. Germline V gene data show CDR1 as SQVTM and CDR2 as ANQGSEA. The CDR3 DNA is TGCAGCGCAGGGCGGGGGGGGGCTCACAATGAGGAGTTCTTC. Residues: CSAGRGGAHNEEFF.

The rearrangement joins TRBV20-1 to TRBJ1-3, with 7 bases lining up with TRBD1. Germline assignment: CDR1 DFQATT and CDR2 SNEGSKA (reference sequence). V dropped 4 bases and J dropped 0; count of bases not matched to a gene: 12. This CDR3 contains 17 residues. CDR3 DNA sequence: TGCAGTGCTATAGGAGGCCGGGACAGTTACTCTGGAAACACCATATATTTT. It codes for CSAIGGRDSYSGNTIYF.

This clone was seen repeatedly, ten times or more. The chain links TRBV9 to TRBJ1-1; D is unresolved. Germline assignment: CDR1 SGDLS and CDR2 YYNGEE. V was shortened by 4 bases and J by 8 bases, with 12 bases between the two germline ends. The length of the CDR3 is 12 residues. The CDR3 region has the DNA TGTGCCAGCAGCCCTCAGGACGGCGAAGCTTTCTTT. This sequence encodes CASSPQDGEAFF. Together with reference TRBV9 and TRBJ1-1, the CDR3 gives the full variable domain: DSGVTQTPKHLITATGQRVTLRCSPRSGDLSVYWYQQSLDQGLQFLIQYYNGEERAKGNILERFSAQQFPDLHSELNLSSLELGDSALYFCASSPQDGEAFFGQGTRLTVV.

This clone appeared a few times. CDR3 nucleotides: TGTGCCAGCAGTTACTCCGGGACAGGGGACGGCGAGCAGTACTTC. Protein product: CASSYSGTGDGEQYF. The chain has TRBV6-2 or TRBV6-3 and TRBJ2-7, with 10 bases that match TRBD1. Germline CDR1 MNHEY, CDR2 SVGEGT. The CDR3 extends over 15 amino acids. The J segment lost 6 bases and the V segment lost 0 bases, leaving 5 bases of the junction unmatched.

This clone was detected only a few times. The gene calls are TRBV19 and TRBJ2-6, with D possibly being TRBD2 (6 bases). Germline V gives CDR1 LNHDA, CDR2 SQIVND (reference sequence). Trimming shortened V by 1 base and J by 5 bases, and 9 bases separated the two germline ends. CDR3 length: 15 amino acids. The CDR3 reads CASSIVGGRANVLTF. The CDR3 DNA sequence: TGTGCCAGTAGTATAGTTGGCGGGAGGGCCAACGTCCTGACTTTC.

Remarks on this clone: The germline gene is not matched at one end of the junction; a read error may be the cause. The sample contains more than one DNA sequence encoding this CDR3. J is TRBJ2-3 and V is TRBV6-5, with D possibly matching TRBD2 (7 bases). The V gene's germline CDR1 is MNHEY and CDR2 SVGAGI. The CDR3 totals 13 residues. The CDR3 DNA is TGTGCCAGCAGTTACCGGGGGGCTGATACGCAGTACTTT. This translates into CASSYRGADTQYF.

This clone was counted many times. The CDR3 loop is CASSPLRTSSYNSPLHF. DNA for the CDR3: TGTGCCAGCAGTCCCCTCCGGACAAGCTCCTATAATTCACCCCTCCACTTT. This sequence joins TRBV28 and TRBJ1-6; a weak D match, TRBD1 (5 bases). Trimming took 5 bases from V and 0 from J, leaving 14 bases between them. Germline CDR1 is MDHEN and CDR2 is SYDVKM. The CDR3 sequence is 17 residues long.

As regards this clone: A read error may explain this, as a much larger clone is one base away. The V gene is TRBV20-1, the J gene TRBJ2-5; TRBD2 might be the D (6 bases). This CDR3 contains 14 residues. Per the germline V gene, CDR1 is DFQATT and CDR2 is SNEGSKA (reference sequence). Written as DNA, the CDR3 is TGCAGTGCTGGAGGGATATCGACGCAAGAGACCAAGTACTTC. It specifies CSAGGISTQETKYF.